Below, 18 T cell receptor beta chains from the same sample are listed, as sequenced in a study of shared clonotypes between healthy human individuals. Data came from immunoSEQ multiplex PCR; TCRdb stores just in-frame clones and leaves some out. The sample holds a few million clones; under 95% are singletons and the top ten take about 0.36%. The sample comprised naive CD4+ T cells from PBMCs. The subset is: CD45RA+ positively selected. Every receptor here comes from a man aged 18 to 29 in good health. Some clones in this sample may be carry-over from other donors' samples.

The chain couples TRBV16 to TRBJ1-2; TRBD1 is a possible D gene (5 bases). The germline CDR1 and CDR2 sequences are KGHSY and FQNENV. The CDR3 contains 15 residues. V lost 4 bases to trimming and J lost 1 base, with 13 bases between them. DNA of the CDR3: TGTGCCAGCAGCCTATACAGGAATAGTAACTATGGCTACACCTTC. It specifies CASSLYRNSNYGYTF. The whole variable domain, remainder taken from reference TRBV16 and TRBJ1-2, is GEEVAQTPKHLVRGEGQKAKLYCAPIKGHSYVFWYQQVLKNEFKFLISFQNENVFDETGMPKERFSAKCLPNSPCSLEIQATKLEDSAVYFCASSLYRNSNYGYTFGSGTRLTVV.

The chain combines TRBV7-9 with TRBJ2-1; 7 nucleotides line up with TRBD2. Trimming cost V 4 bases and J 8 bases; bases outside gene matches: 20. This CDR3 is built from 18 residues. Looked up from germline, CDR1 is SEHNR and CDR2 is FQNEAQ (reference sequence). This CDR3 reads CASSSPWGEDSGRDEQFF. The CDR3 DNA is TGTGCCAGCAGCTCCCCATGGGGCGAAGATAGCGGGCGGGATGAGCAGTTCTTC.

On this clone itself: Within the sample, other DNA sequences also encode this same CDR3. In DNA form, the CDR3 reads TGCGCCAGCAGCTTCCAGGGGCGAGAAGAGACCCAGTACTTC. It is translated as CASSFQGREETQYF. The V call is TRBV5-1, the J call TRBJ2-5; D possibly corresponds to TRBD1 (6 bases). V lost 2 bases and J 3 bases, leaving 11 bases between the germline ends. The CDR3 has 14 residues. Germline loops: CDR1 SGHRS, CDR2 YFSETQ. Together with reference TRBV5-1 and TRBJ2-5, the CDR3 gives the full variable domain: KAGVTQTPRYLIKTRGQQVTLSCSPISGHRSVSWYQQTPGQGLQFLFEYFSETQRNKGNFPGRFSGRQFSNSRSEMNVSTLELGDSALYLCASSFQGREETQYFGPGTRLLVL.

In its sample, this clone was seen once. The V gene is TRBV5-6, the J gene TRBJ2-3; D is unclear. The germline gives CDR1 SGHDT, CDR2 YYEEEE. The CDR3 is 13 amino acids. Trimming removed 5 bases at V and 3 bases at J, with 10 bases between. CDR3 amino acids: CASSLTATDTQYF. CDR3 DNA sequence: TGTGCCAGCAGTTTAACGGCAACAGATACGCAGTATTTT.

The DNA of the CDR3 is TGTGCCAGCAGCTCCAGAGGGGGGGGAGGCATTTCAGAGACCCAGTACTTC. Residues: CASSSRGGGGISETQYF. The chain recombines TRBV7-8 with TRBJ2-5, with a weak D call TRBD2 (7 bases). The CDR3 loop spans 17 amino acids. Germline V CDR1 and CDR2: SGHVS, FQNEAQ. V lost 4 bases to trimming and J lost 4 bases, with 22 bases between them.

This clone has just one count. The genes are TRBV5-1 and TRBJ1-4; D is undetermined. The CDR3 is 14 amino acids. In germline, CDR1 is SGHRS, CDR2 YFSETQ. The V end lost 5 bases, the J end lost 8 bases, and 16 bases lay between the germline ends. CDR3 residues: CASRQMDRPEKLFF. The CDR3 DNA sequence: TGCGCCAGCAGACAAATGGACCGCCCGGAAAAACTGTTTTTT.

The rearrangement links TRBV2 to TRBJ2-3, with 9 bases identical to TRBD2. Germline values: CDR1 SNHLY, CDR2 FYNNEI. This CDR3 region has 15 residues. J gave up 0 bases and V 9 bases, and 7 bases lay outside the gene matches. The CDR3 protein is CASRGLAHSTDTQYF. The CDR3 DNA is TGTGCCAGTAGAGGACTAGCGCATAGCACAGATACGCAGTATTTT.

The rearrangement uses TRBV5-4 and TRBJ1-2; D possibly corresponds to TRBD1 (6 bases). Trimming took off 0 bases at V and 8 bases at J, with 11 bases between the two ends. Germline assignment: CDR1 SGHNT and CDR2 YYREEE (reference sequence). The CDR3 contains 13 residues. CDR3 amino acids: CASSLVQGGGYTF. DNA for the CDR3: TGTGCCAGCAGCTTGGTACAGGGAGGGGGCTACACCTTC.

This clone was recorded once. The CDR3 reads CASSDYRDRGNNEQFF. In DNA, the CDR3 is TGCGCCAGCAGTGATTACCGGGACAGGGGGAATAATGAGCAGTTCTTC. The chain combines TRBV10-1 with TRBJ2-1, with 11 bases that match TRBD1. Germline CDR1 and CDR2: WNHNN and SYGVQD (reference sequence). This CDR3 has 16 residues. With 3 bases clipped from V and 7 bases from J, the junction kept 8 bases outside the gene matches.

This clone was observed a single time. This sequence joins TRBV18 and TRBJ2-5; D is undetermined. The CDR3 has 14 amino acids. With 3 bases removed from V and 2 bases from J, the gap between germline ends came to 10 bases. Germline V gene sequence: CDR1 KGHSH, CDR2 LQKENI. CDR3 residues: CASSPYGAQETQYF. In DNA form, the CDR3 reads TGTGCCAGCTCACCGTATGGTGCACAAGAGACCCAGTACTTC.

V usage is TRBV5-8 and J usage is TRBJ1-2; D is ambiguous. The CDR3 runs 13 residues. Trimming took 4 bases from V and 4 from J, leaving 11 bases between them. Germline V CDR1 and CDR2: SGHTS, YDEGEE. In DNA, the CDR3 is TGTGCCAGCAGCCGACGACCGACCTATGGCTACACCTTC. Amino acid sequence: CASSRRPTYGYTF.

The rearrangement joins TRBV9 to TRBJ2-7; D is possibly TRBD1 (6 bases). V dropped 0 bases and J dropped 6 bases, with 13 bases sitting between them. The CDR3 covers 14 residues. Germline values: CDR1 SGDLS, CDR2 YYNGEE. The CDR3 sequence is CASSVGGLGSEQYF. The CDR3 DNA is TGTGCCAGCAGCGTAGGGGGGCTCGGGTCCGAGCAGTACTTC.

The CDR3 region is CASSLVGGTIETQYF. For the CDR3, the DNA is TGTGCCAGCAGCTTAGTAGGGGGGACAATAGAGACCCAGTACTTC. The J gene is TRBJ2-5, the V gene TRBV11-2, with D tentatively TRBD1 or TRBD2 (6 bases each). Germline lookup yields CDR1 SGHAT and CDR2 FQNNGV. The CDR3 has 15 amino acids. Trimming stripped 1 base from V and 4 bases from J, with 13 bases between.

This rearrangement joins TRBV9 to TRBJ1-1; TRBD1 matches 7 bases. CDR3 length: 13 amino acids. Germline CDR1 SGDLS, CDR2 YYNGEE. The trim removed 4 bases at V and 4 bases at J, leaving 4 bases unmatched. The CDR3 region is CASSFRQGTEAFF. Written as DNA, the CDR3 is TGTGCCAGCAGCTTCCGACAGGGCACTGAAGCTTTCTTT.

V and J are TRBV5-4 and TRBJ2-7; D is unresolved. V was clipped by 0 bases and J by 5 bases, with 12 bases between them. CDR1 and CDR2 (germline): SGHNT, YYREEE (reference sequence). The CDR3 totals 14 residues. CDR3 region: CASSLDQQVNEQYF. In DNA form, the CDR3 reads TGTGCCAGCAGCTTGGACCAGCAGGTGAACGAGCAGTACTTC.

This sequence joins TRBV5-4 and TRBJ2-6; D unclear. This CDR3 has 16 amino acids. Germline V CDR1 and CDR2: SGHNT, YYREEE (reference sequence). The V gene lost 0 bases and the J gene lost 2 bases, with 9 bases spanning the gap. The CDR3 DNA reads as TGTGCCAGCAGCTTGGAGAGACCAGCTGGGGCCAACGTCCTGACTTTC. Its translation is CASSLERPAGANVLTF.

This clone was found once. DNA of the CDR3: TGTGCCGGTTGGGGAGAATGGACAGATACGCAGTATTTT. This translates into CAGWGEWTDTQYF. The genes are TRBV7-9 and TRBJ2-3, with a possible D match to TRBD2 (5 bases). V lost 11 bases to trimming and J lost 3 bases, with 15 bases between them. The V gene's germline CDR1 is SEHNR and CDR2 FQNEAQ (reference sequence). The CDR3 consists of 13 residues.

The gene calls are TRBV7-6 and TRBJ1-5; TRBD1 matches 7 bases. Germline CDR1 SGHVS, CDR2 FNYEAQ. This CDR3 is built from 17 residues. The trim removed 5 bases at V and 2 bases at J, leaving 12 bases unmatched. CDR3 sequence reads: CASSLLYRGKGNQPQHF. The CDR3 DNA reads TGTGCCAGCAGCCTACTTTACAGGGGAAAGGGCAATCAGCCCCAGCATTTT.